Listed below are T cell receptor beta chains from one sample, sequenced in a study of blood T cell repertoires in COVID-19. Some clones are missing from TCRdb's copy, which holds only in-frame ones; the method was immunoSEQ multiplex PCR. The profile shows some 130,000 clones, around 80% of them singletons. The sequencing input was peripheral blood. The origin of the receptors is a man of 80 years or more with acute or convalescent COVID-19. The CDR3 runs from the conserved cysteine through the conserved F or W. D genes are given only for firm matches. Expanded clones get a size class; other rows say once, few or many, or leave the size out.

TRBJ2-5 TRBV7-7 . once TGTGCTAGCAGCCCCGGGACTTCATCGAAGACCCAGTACTTC CASSPGTSSKTQYF
TRBJ2-1 TRBV7-2 . . TGTGCCAGCAGCTTAGGGGGGGATGAGCAGTTCTTC CASSLGGDEQFF
TRBJ2-2 TRBV3-1/TRBV3-2 . few TGTGCCAGCAACTATTTGGGCGGGGAGCTGTTTTTT CASNYLGGELFF
TRBJ1-1 TRBV4-2 . few TGTGCCAGCAGCCAAGGACAGTCGAACACTGAAGCTTTCTTT CASSQGQSNTEAFF
TRBJ2-6 TRBV3-1/TRBV3-2 . . TGTGCCAGCAGCCAAGCCCCTTTCTCTGGGGCCAACGTCCTGACTTTC CASSQAPFSGANVLTF
TRBJ2-3 TRBV7-2 . . TGTGCCAGCAGCTTAGGATACGGCGGGCCCACAGATACGCAGTATTTT CASSLGYGGPTDTQYF
TRBJ1-2 TRBV28 . . TGTGCCAGCAGCCCCGGAGGGGGCTACACCTTC CASSPGGGYTF
TRBJ2-7 TRBV5-4 TRBD2 . TGTGCCAGCAGCCGCGGGACTACCACTTCCTACGAGCAGTACTTC CASSRGTTTSYEQYF
TRBJ2-3 TRBV6-2/TRBV6-3 . few TGTGCCAGCAGCCGAGGGGGAATATACAAAGATACGCAGTATTTT CASSRGGIYKDTQYF
TRBJ2-5 TRBV29-1 TRBD1 . TGCAGCGTTGAGGGGCTGGGGGACAGCAGATACTTC CSVEGLGDSRYF
TRBJ1-2 TRBV7-2 TRBD1 . TGTGCCAGCAGCCCCGGGGGGGACAGCTCTGGCTACACCTTC CASSPGGDSSGYTF
TRBJ2-7 TRBV6-5 TRBD1 . TGTGCCAGCAGTTCAACGGACAGGGTCCACGAGCAGTACTTC CASSSTDRVHEQYF